This T cell receptor (beta chain) was recovered during a study of OX40 agonist ivuxolimab in advanced cancers. For the study at large: An agonistic human IgG2 monoclonal antibody against OX40 (CD134) was given. A history of anti-PD-1, anti-PD-L1 or anti-CTLA-4 therapy was acceptable, and over 30% had some. Averaging 60 years in age, with a range of roughly 23 to 85, the cohort was 80% to 90% male.

Study-wide results and limits: Nonresponders, in some cases, also had low normalized T-cell clonal expansion.

Produced via immunoSEQ multiplex PCR; TCRdb's table is partial and in-frame only. The sample records tens of thousands of clones, more than 75% being singletons. Germline CDR1 and CDR2: LGHNA and YNFKEQ. Losses at the gene ends were 2 bases for V and 8 bases for J; bases not matched to a gene: 6. The CDR3 runs 14 residues. A single count supports this clone. Its antigen is unknown. This chain joins TRBV4-2 and TRBJ1-2; 9 positions match TRBD1. The sequence derives from an adult with an advanced solid tumor such as melanoma, head and neck, liver or kidney cancer. This material consisted of CD4+ or CD8+ T cells sorted from blood, taken in a trial of the OX40 agonist ivuxolimab. CDR3 in amino acids: CASSQTGGEEGYTF. Written as DNA, the CDR3 is TGTGCCAGCAGCCAAACAGGGGGCGAAGAGGGCTACACCTTC.